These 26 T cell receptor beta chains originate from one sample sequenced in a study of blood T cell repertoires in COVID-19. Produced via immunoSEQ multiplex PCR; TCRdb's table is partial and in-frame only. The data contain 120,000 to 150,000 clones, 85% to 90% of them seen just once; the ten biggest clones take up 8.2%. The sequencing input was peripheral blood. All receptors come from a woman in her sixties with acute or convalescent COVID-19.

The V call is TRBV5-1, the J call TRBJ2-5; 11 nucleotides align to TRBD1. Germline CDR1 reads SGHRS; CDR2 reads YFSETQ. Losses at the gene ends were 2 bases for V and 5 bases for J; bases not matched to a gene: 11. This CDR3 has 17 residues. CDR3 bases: TGCGCCAGCAGCTTAGGACAGGGGGCGATTTTGGAGGAGACCCAGTACTTC. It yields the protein CASSLGQGAILEETQYF.

CDR3 nucleotide sequence: TGTGCCAGCAGCCGGACAGGGATGGATCAGCCCCAGCATTTT. Amino acids: CASSRTGMDQPQHF. The chain uses TRBV3-1 (or the pseudogene TRBV3-2) and TRBJ1-5; TRBD1 matches 8 bases. The CDR3 covers 14 residues. Germline values: CDR1 LGHDT, CDR2 YNNKEL (reference sequence). V dropped 4 bases and J dropped 5; count of bases not matched to a gene: 4.

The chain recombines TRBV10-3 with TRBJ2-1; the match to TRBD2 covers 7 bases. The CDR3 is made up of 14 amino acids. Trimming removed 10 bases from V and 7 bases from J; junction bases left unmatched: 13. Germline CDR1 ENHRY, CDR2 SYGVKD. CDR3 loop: CASSVRGSDNEQFF. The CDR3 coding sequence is TGTGCCAGCTCGGTGCGGGGGTCCGATAATGAGCAGTTCTTC.

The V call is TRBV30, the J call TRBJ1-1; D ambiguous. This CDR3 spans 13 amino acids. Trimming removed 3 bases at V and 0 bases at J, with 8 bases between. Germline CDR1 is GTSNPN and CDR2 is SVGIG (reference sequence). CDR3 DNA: TGTGCCTGGAGACAGCGGATGAACACTGAAGCTTTCTTT. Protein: CAWRQRMNTEAFF.

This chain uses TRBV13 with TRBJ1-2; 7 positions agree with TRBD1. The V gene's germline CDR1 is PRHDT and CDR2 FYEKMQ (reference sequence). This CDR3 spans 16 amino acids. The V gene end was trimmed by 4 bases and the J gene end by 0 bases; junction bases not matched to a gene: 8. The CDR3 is CASSSSLGQSNYGYTF. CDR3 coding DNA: TGTGCCAGCAGCTCAAGCCTGGGACAGTCTAACTATGGCTACACCTTC.

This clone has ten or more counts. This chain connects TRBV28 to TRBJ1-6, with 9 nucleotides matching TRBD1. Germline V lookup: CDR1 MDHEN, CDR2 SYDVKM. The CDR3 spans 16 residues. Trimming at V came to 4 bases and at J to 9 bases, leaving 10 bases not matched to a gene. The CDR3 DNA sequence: TGTGCCAGCAGTTATGGGACAGGGTGGGTTCGTTCACCCCTCCACTTT. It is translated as CASSYGTGWVRSPLHF.

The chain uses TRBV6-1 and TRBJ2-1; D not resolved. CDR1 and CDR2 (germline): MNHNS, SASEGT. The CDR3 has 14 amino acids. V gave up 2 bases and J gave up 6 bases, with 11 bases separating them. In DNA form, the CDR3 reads TGTGCCAGCAGTGAATCGGCTAGATCCAATGAGCAGTTCTTC. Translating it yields CASSESARSNEQFF.

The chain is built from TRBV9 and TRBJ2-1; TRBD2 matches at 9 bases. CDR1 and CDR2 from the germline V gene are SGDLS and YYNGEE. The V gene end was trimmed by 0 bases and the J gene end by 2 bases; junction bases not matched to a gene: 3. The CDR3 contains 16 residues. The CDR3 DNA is TGTGCCAGCAGCGTAGAAGGCGGGGGGGCCTACAATGAGCAGTTCTTC. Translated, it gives CASSVEGGGAYNEQFF.

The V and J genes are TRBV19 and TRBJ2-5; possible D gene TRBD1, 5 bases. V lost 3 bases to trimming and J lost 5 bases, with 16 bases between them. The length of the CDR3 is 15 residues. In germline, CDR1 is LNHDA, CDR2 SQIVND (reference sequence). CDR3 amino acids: CASSMSRGIGETQYF. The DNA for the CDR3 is TGTGCCAGTAGTATGAGTAGGGGAATTGGGGAGACCCAGTACTTC.

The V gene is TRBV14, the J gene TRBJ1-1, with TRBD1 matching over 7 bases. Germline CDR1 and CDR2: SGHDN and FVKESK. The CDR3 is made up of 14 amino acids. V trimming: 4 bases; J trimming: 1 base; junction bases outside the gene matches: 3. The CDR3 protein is CASSRYRGNTEAFF. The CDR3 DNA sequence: TGTGCCAGCAGCCGGTACAGGGGGAACACTGAAGCTTTCTTT. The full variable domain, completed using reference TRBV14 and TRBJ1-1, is EAGVTQFPSHSVIEKGQTVTLRCDPISGHDNLYWYRRVMGKEIKFLLHFVKESKQDESGMPNNRFLAERTGGTYSTLKVQPAELEDSGVYFCASSRYRGNTEAFFGQGTRLTVV.

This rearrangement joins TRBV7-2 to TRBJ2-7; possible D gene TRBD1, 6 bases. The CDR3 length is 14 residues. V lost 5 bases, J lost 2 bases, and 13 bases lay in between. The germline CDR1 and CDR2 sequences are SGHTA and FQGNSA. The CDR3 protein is CASSTSTGPYEQYF. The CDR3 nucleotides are TGTGCCAGCAGCACCTCGACAGGACCCTACGAGCAGTACTTC.

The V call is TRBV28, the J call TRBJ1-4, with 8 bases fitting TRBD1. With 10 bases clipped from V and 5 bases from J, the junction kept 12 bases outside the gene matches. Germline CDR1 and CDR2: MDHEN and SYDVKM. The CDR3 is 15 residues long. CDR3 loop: CATNFPGQGNEKLFF. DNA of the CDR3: TGTGCCACCAACTTCCCCGGACAGGGAAATGAAAAACTGTTTTTT.

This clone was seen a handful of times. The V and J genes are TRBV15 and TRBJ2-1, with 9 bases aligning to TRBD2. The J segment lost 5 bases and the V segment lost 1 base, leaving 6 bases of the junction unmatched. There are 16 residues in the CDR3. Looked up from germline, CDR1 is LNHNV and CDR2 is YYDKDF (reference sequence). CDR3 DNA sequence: TGTGCCACCAGCAGAGCACCTAGCGGGGCGCACAATGAGCAGTTCTTC. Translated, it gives CATSRAPSGAHNEQFF.

CDR3 protein: CASSAKRNTEAFF. The DNA of the CDR3 is TGTGCCAGTAGTGCGAAGAGGAACACTGAAGCTTTCTTT. V and J are TRBV19 and TRBJ1-1; D gene uncertain. The CDR3 is 13 residues long. V lost 5 bases and J lost 1, with 8 bases in between. Per the germline V gene, CDR1 is LNHDA and CDR2 is SQIVND (reference sequence).

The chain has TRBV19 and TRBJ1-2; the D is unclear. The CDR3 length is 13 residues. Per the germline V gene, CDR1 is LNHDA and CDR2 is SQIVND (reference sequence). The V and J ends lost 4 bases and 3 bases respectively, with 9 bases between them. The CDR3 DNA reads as TGTGCCAGTAGTACCCAACGGGACTATGGCTACACCTTC. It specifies CASSTQRDYGYTF.

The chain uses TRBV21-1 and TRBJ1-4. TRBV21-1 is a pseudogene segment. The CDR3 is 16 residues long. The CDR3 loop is CASSKKRRGGTKKLFF. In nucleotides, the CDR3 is TGTGCCAGCAGCAAAAAGCGGAGAGGAGGAACGAAGAAACTGTTTTTT.

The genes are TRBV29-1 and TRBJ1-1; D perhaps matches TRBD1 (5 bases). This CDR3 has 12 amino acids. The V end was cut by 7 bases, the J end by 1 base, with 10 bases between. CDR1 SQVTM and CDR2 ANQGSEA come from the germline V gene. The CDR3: CSARQTNTEAFF. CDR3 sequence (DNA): TGCAGCGCTCGACAGACGAACACTGAAGCTTTCTTT.

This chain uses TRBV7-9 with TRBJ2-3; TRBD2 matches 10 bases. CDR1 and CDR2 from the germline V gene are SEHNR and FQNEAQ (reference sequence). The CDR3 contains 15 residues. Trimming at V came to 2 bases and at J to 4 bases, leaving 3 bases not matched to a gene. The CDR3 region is CASSLKRGGADTQYF. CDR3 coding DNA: TGTGCCAGCAGCTTAAAGCGGGGGGGTGCAGATACGCAGTATTTT.

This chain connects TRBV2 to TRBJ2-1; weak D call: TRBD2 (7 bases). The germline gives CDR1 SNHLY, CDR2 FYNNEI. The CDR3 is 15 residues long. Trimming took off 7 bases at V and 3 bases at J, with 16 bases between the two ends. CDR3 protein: CASTEGGQGYNEQFF. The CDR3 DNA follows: TGTGCCAGCACCGAGGGGGGGCAGGGCTACAATGAGCAGTTCTTC.

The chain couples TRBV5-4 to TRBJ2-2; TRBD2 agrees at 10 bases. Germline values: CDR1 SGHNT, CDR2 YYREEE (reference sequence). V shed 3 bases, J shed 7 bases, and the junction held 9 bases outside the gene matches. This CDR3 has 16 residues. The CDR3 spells CASSSKRGGPLGELFF. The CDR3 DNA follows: TGTGCCAGCAGCTCTAAGCGGGGGGGCCCTCTCGGGGAGCTGTTTTTT.

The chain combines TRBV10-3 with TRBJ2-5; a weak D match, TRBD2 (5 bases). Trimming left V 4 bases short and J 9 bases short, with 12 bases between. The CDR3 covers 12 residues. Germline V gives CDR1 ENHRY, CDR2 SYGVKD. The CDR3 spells CAISANLEAQYF. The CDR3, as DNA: TGTGCCATCAGTGCTAACTTGGAGGCCCAGTACTTC.

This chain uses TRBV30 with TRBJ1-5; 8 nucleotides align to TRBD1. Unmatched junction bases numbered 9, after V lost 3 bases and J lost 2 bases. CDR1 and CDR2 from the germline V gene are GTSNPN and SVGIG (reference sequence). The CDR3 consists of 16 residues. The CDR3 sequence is CAWSISGTGGNQPQHF. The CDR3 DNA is TGTGCCTGGAGCATATCCGGGACAGGAGGCAATCAGCCCCAGCATTTT. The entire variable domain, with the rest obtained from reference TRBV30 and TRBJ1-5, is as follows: SQTIHQWPATLVQPVGSPLSLECTVEGTSNPNLYWYRQAAGRGLQLLFYSVGIGQISSEVPQNLSASRPQDRQFILSSKKLLLSDSGFYLCAWSISGTGGNQPQHFGDGTRLSIL.

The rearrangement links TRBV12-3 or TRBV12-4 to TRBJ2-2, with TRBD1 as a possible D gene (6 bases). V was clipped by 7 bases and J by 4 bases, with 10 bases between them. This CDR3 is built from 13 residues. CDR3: CASIQGSTGELFF. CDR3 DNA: TGTGCCAGCATACAGGGTTCCACCGGGGAGCTGTTTTTT.

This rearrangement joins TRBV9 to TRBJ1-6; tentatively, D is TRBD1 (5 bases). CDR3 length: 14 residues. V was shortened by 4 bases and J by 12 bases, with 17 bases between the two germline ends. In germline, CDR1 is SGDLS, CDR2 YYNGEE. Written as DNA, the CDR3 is TGTGCCAGCAGCCCTGAAGGACGGGGGGTACCCCTCCACTTT. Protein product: CASSPEGRGVPLHF.

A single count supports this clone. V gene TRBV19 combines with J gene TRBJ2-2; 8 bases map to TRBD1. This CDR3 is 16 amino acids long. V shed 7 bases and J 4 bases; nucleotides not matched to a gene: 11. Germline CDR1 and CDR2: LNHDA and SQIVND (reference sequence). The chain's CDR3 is CASNRWTGIRTGELFF. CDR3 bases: TGTGCCAGTAATCGGTGGACAGGGATACGCACCGGGGAGCTGTTTTTT.

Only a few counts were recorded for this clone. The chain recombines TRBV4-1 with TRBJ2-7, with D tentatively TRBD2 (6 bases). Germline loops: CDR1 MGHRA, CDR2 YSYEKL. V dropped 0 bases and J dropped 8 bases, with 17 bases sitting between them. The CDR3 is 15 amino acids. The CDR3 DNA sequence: TGCGCCAGCAGCCAAGATACCCAACTAGCTACGAAGCAGTACTTC. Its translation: CASSQDTQLATKQYF.